A single sample is the source of the 32 T cell receptor beta chains below, sequenced in a study of OX40 agonist ivuxolimab in advanced cancers. Profiling relied on immunoSEQ multiplex PCR, and the TCRdb table lists in-frame clones only, not all of them. Of 47,000 or so clones in the sample, around 87% were seen once. This specimen consisted of CD4+ or CD8+ T cells sorted from blood, obtained in a trial of the OX40 agonist ivuxolimab. The receptors here all came from an adult with an advanced solid tumor such as melanoma, head and neck, liver or kidney cancer.

The V call is TRBV7-2, the J call TRBJ1-2, with D uncertain. Trimming pared 3 bases from V and 6 bases from J, leaving 14 bases between. The CDR3 runs to 14 residues. CDR1 and CDR2 from the germline V gene are SGHTA and FQGNSA. The DNA for the CDR3 is TGTGCCAGCAGCTTCCCGGGAGGAAGGGATGGCTACACCTTC. Its translation is CASSFPGGRDGYTF.

J is TRBJ2-7 and V is TRBV7-9, with TRBD1 matching 7 bases. The germline V gene has CDR1 SEHNR and CDR2 FQNEAQ (reference sequence). The CDR3 spans 15 residues. The junction had 5 bases not matched to a gene; V was cut back by 2 bases and J by 1 base. The CDR3 is CASSLPGQRSYEQYF. CDR3 nucleotide sequence: TGTGCCAGCAGCTTACCGGGACAGCGATCCTACGAGCAGTACTTC.

The chain is built from TRBV6-5 and TRBJ2-5; the D gene is possibly TRBD1 (6 bases). The germline V and J ends were trimmed by 2 bases and 11 bases, with 15 bases remaining between them. The CDR3 contains 13 residues. Germline V gene lookup returns CDR1 MNHEY and CDR2 SVGAGI. CDR3 sequence: CASSYGQRTEQYF. The CDR3 bases are TGTGCCAGCAGTTACGGTCAGCGGACAGAGCAGTACTTC.

The V gene is TRBV28, the J gene TRBJ1-1; 7 positions match TRBD1. CDR1 and CDR2 (germline): MDHEN, SYDVKM. CDR3 size: 14 residues. Trimming cost V 5 bases and J 3 bases; bases outside gene matches: 6. The CDR3 region is CASSHNRGDTEAFF. The CDR3, as DNA: TGTGCCAGCAGTCATAACAGGGGCGACACTGAAGCTTTCTTT.

The count of this clone is one. This chain links TRBV5-1 with TRBJ1-1, with 11 bases aligning to TRBD1. CDR3 length: 15 residues. Unmatched junction bases numbered 4, after V lost 5 bases and J lost 1 base. In germline, CDR1 is SGHRS, CDR2 YFSETQ. The CDR3 sequence is CASRLGTGGNTEAFF. The CDR3 nucleotides read TGCGCCAGCAGACTGGGGACAGGGGGGAACACTGAAGCTTTCTTT.

This chain links TRBV6-5 with TRBJ1-2; D not resolved. With 1 base removed from V and 7 bases from J, the gap between germline ends came to 16 bases. The CDR3 totals 15 residues. Germline CDR1 and CDR2: MNHEY and SVGAGI. CDR3: CASSYFKEGVGGYTF. CDR3 bases: TGTGCCAGCAGTTACTTTAAGGAGGGAGTTGGTGGCTACACCTTC.

The chain joins TRBV30 to TRBJ1-3; D is ambiguous. Looked up from germline, CDR1 is GTSNPN and CDR2 is SVGIG (reference sequence). The CDR3 consists of 11 residues. Trimming removed 8 bases at V and 2 bases at J, with 7 bases between. The CDR3 bases are TGTGCCCGAGAGACTGGAAACACCATATATTTT. Translation gives CARETGNTIYF.

The chain uses TRBV4-3 and TRBJ1-6, with D tentatively TRBD1 (5 bases). Germline V lookup: CDR1 LGHNA, CDR2 YSLEER. V lost 0 bases and J lost 7, with 13 bases in between. The CDR3 has 16 residues. The CDR3 reads CASSQDGGGWNSPLHF. CDR3 sequence (DNA): TGCGCCAGCAGCCAAGATGGGGGGGGTTGGAATTCACCCCTCCACTTT.

For the CDR3, the DNA is TGTGCCAGCAGTTACTCCAGGGGGCTTAACGGGGAGCTGTTTTTT. Translation gives CASSYSRGLNGELFF. The chain is built from TRBV6-5 and TRBJ2-2; TRBD1 aligns across 8 bases. After removal of 0 bases from V and 7 bases from J, the junction contained 4 bases not matched to a gene. This CDR3 is 15 amino acids long. Germline V gene lookup returns CDR1 MNHEY and CDR2 SVGAGI.

This CDR3 is CASSLIHGTGNTEAFF. The CDR3 coding sequence is TGCGCCAGCAGCTTAATTCATGGGACAGGGAACACTGAAGCTTTCTTT. The chain links TRBV5-1 to TRBJ1-1; TRBD1 matches at 8 bases. Germline assignment: CDR1 SGHRS and CDR2 YFSETQ. The CDR3 runs to 16 residues. J gave up 1 base and V 2 bases, and 7 bases lay outside the gene matches.

The chain recombines TRBV7-7 with TRBJ2-2; TRBD1 matches at 8 bases. This CDR3 spans 16 amino acids. Germline values: CDR1 SSHAT, CDR2 FNYEAQ (reference sequence). V was pared by 5 bases and J by 1 base, with 6 bases of the junction left unmatched. The CDR3 sequence is CASSPSGQVNTGELFF. As DNA, the CDR3 is TGTGCCAGCAGCCCGTCGGGACAGGTGAACACCGGGGAGCTGTTTTTT.

The genes are TRBV7-9 and TRBJ2-7; D gene uncertain. V lost 7 bases, J lost 0 bases, and 10 bases lay in between. There are 13 residues in the CDR3. Germline V gene lookup returns CDR1 SEHNR and CDR2 FQNEAQ (reference sequence). The CDR3 spells CASTPVSSYEQYF. CDR3 nucleotide sequence: TGTGCCAGCACCCCGGTGAGCTCCTACGAGCAGTACTTC.

This clone showed up just a few times. The J gene is TRBJ1-1, the V gene TRBV5-1, with a weak D call TRBD1 (6 bases). Trimming cost V 4 bases and J 0 bases, with 13 bases left between them. Germline-derived CDR1 and CDR2 are SGHRS and YFSETQ. The CDR3 is made up of 15 amino acids. The CDR3 here is CASSPRGHMNTEAFF. CDR3 DNA sequence: TGCGCCAGCAGCCCCCGGGGACACATGAACACTGAAGCTTTCTTT.

The chain carries TRBV9 and TRBJ1-2; a weak D match, TRBD1 (6 bases). Trimming removed 3 bases from V and 4 bases from J, with 10 bases in between. Germline lookup yields CDR1 SGDLS and CDR2 YYNGEE. The CDR3 totals 13 residues. The CDR3 region is CASSGGGLYGYTF. The CDR3 bases are TGTGCCAGCAGCGGTGGGGGCCTCTATGGCTACACCTTC.

The CDR3 spells CASSLDSTISTDTQYF. For the CDR3, the DNA is TGTGCCAGCAGCTTAGACAGTACTATTAGCACAGATACGCAGTATTTT. V gene TRBV5-4 combines with J gene TRBJ2-3, with D maybe TRBD1 (5 bases). Trimming shortened V by 2 bases and J by 0 bases, and 13 bases separated the two germline ends. Germline-derived CDR1 and CDR2 are SGHNT and YYREEE (reference sequence). This CDR3 is built from 16 residues.

The V call is TRBV25-1, the J call TRBJ1-2; no definite D call. The V gene lost 1 base and the J gene lost 8 bases, with 14 bases spanning the gap. Germline V lookup: CDR1 MGHDK, CDR2 SYGVNS. The CDR3 has 14 residues. The DNA for the CDR3 is TGTGCCAGCAGTGAATCCGCAGTCATGGAGGGCTACACCTTC. Its translation is CASSESAVMEGYTF.

This clone was recorded a few times. This chain uses TRBV7-9 with TRBJ2-1; TRBD2 matches at 9 bases. V trimming: 6 bases; J trimming: 5 bases; junction bases outside the gene matches: 5. The CDR3 totals 14 residues. The germline V gene has CDR1 SEHNR and CDR2 FQNEAQ (reference sequence). For the CDR3, the DNA is TGTGCCAGCAGTCTGGCGGGAGGGCACAATGAGCAGTTCTTC. It translates to CASSLAGGHNEQFF. Together with reference TRBV7-9 and TRBJ2-1, the CDR3 gives the full variable domain: DTGVSQNPRHKITKRGQNVTFRCDPISEHNRLYWYRQTLGQGPEFLTYFQNEAQLEKSRLLSDRFSAERPKGSFSTLEIQRTEQGDSAMYLCASSLAGGHNEQFFGPGTRLTVL.

The chain links TRBV4-1 to TRBJ2-5; perhaps TRBD2 as D (6 bases). The ends were cut back, 4 bases at V and 2 bases at J, with 14 bases in the middle. From germline, CDR1 is MGHRA and CDR2 YSYEKL. There are 15 residues in the CDR3. The chain's CDR3 is CASSPRLAEQETQYF. In DNA form, the CDR3 reads TGCGCCAGCAGCCCGAGGTTAGCGGAACAAGAGACCCAGTACTTC.

The chain joins TRBV4-1 to TRBJ2-1; the D is unclear. Between the trimmed V and J ends, which lost 1 base and 7 bases, there was a span of 5 bases. Per the germline V gene, CDR1 is MGHRA and CDR2 is YSYEKL. CDR3 size: 12 residues. The CDR3 is CASSQGDNEQFF. CDR3 coding DNA: TGCGCCAGCAGCCAAGGAGATAATGAGCAGTTCTTC.

The chain joins TRBV6-1 to TRBJ2-1; the D is unclear. Germline values: CDR1 MNHNS, CDR2 SASEGT. V was cut by 2 bases and J by 3 bases, with 17 bases left in between. This CDR3 has 17 residues. The CDR3, as DNA: TGTGCCAGCAGTGAATCCCTTAGTATTCCCTTCTACAATGAGCAGTTCTTC. Translation: CASSESLSIPFYNEQFF.

The V gene is TRBV27, the J gene TRBJ2-7; D remains ambiguous. The V and J ends lost 8 bases and 4 bases respectively, with 9 bases between them. Germline CDR1 reads MNHEY; CDR2 reads SMNVEV (reference sequence). The CDR3 spans 11 residues. The CDR3 sequence: CASGLRYEQYF. The CDR3 DNA follows: TGTGCCAGCGGTCTTCGGTACGAGCAGTACTTC.

The V call is TRBV7-9, the J call TRBJ2-1; no definite D call. CDR1 is SEHNR and CDR2 is FQNEAQ in the germline V gene (reference sequence). Trimming took off 7 bases at V and 4 bases at J, with 8 bases between the two ends. This CDR3 region has 12 residues. DNA of the CDR3: TGTGCCAGCACCATATCATACAATGAGCAGTTCTTC. This codes for CASTISYNEQFF.

The chain carries TRBV7-6 and TRBJ2-2; no definite D call. Germline V CDR1 and CDR2: SGHVS, FNYEAQ. This CDR3 has 11 amino acids. The V end was cut by 5 bases, the J end by 6 bases, with 4 bases between. The CDR3: CASSPPGELFF. In DNA form, the CDR3 reads TGTGCCAGCAGCCCACCCGGGGAGCTGTTTTTT.

The CDR3 spells CASSVSPGWDYGYTF. In DNA, the CDR3 is TGTGCCAGCAGCGTATCTCCCGGATGGGATTATGGCTACACCTTC. The rearrangement links TRBV9 to TRBJ1-2; D remains ambiguous. Germline-derived CDR1 and CDR2 are SGDLS and YYNGEE. V dropped 1 base and J dropped 5 bases, with 15 bases sitting between them. The CDR3 has 15 residues. The variable domain in full, completed from reference TRBV9 and TRBJ1-2, reads DSGVTQTPKHLITATGQRVTLRCSPRSGDLSVYWYQQSLDQGLQFLIQYYNGEERAKGNILERFSAQQFPDLHSELNLSSLELGDSALYFCASSVSPGWDYGYTFGSGTRLTVV.

This sequence joins TRBV7-9 and TRBJ2-7, with D possibly called TRBD1 or TRBD2 (6 bases each). V lost 6 bases and J 0 bases, leaving 12 bases between the germline ends. The CDR3 sequence is 14 residues long. Germline lookup yields CDR1 SEHNR and CDR2 FQNEAQ (reference sequence). The CDR3 here is CASRSEGGSYEQYF. In DNA, the CDR3 is TGTGCCAGCAGATCAGAGGGGGGCTCCTACGAGCAGTACTTC.

A single count supports this clone. The genes are TRBV13 and TRBJ1-1; 7 nucleotides match TRBD1. This CDR3 has 13 amino acids. CDR1 and CDR2 from the germline V gene are PRHDT and FYEKMQ (reference sequence). The V and J ends lost 4 bases and 4 bases, in that order; junction bases with no gene match: 3. The CDR3 DNA is TGTGCCAGCAGCTCCTCAGGGGGCACTGAAGCTTTCTTT. Its translation is CASSSSGGTEAFF.

V gene TRBV7-9 combines with J gene TRBJ1-3, with D perhaps matching TRBD1 (5 bases). The CDR3 runs to 16 residues. CDR1 is SEHNR and CDR2 is FQNEAQ in the germline V gene (reference sequence). V was cut by 5 bases and J by 0 bases, with 14 bases left in between. The CDR3 nucleotides are TGTGCCAGCAGCAACCCCCGGGGCGACTCTGGAAACACCATATATTTT. Translation: CASSNPRGDSGNTIYF.

DNA for the CDR3: TGTGCCAGCAGTGAAGGGGGCGGGGGATGGGCCTCTCAGCCCCAGCATTTT. It encodes CASSEGGGGWASQPQHF. The V and J genes are TRBV6-1 and TRBJ1-5, with D maybe TRBD1 (5 bases). This CDR3 contains 17 residues. V was clipped by 1 base and J by 6 bases, with 19 bases between them. Looked up from germline, CDR1 is MNHNS and CDR2 is SASEGT.

The CDR3 nucleotides are TGTGCCAGCAGTTACTCCACTGGAAACACCATATATTTT. Amino acids: CASSYSTGNTIYF. V is TRBV6-5 and J is TRBJ1-3; D uncertain. V lost 0 bases and J 2 bases, leaving 2 bases between the germline ends. CDR3 length equals 13 residues. Per germline, CDR1 MNHEY and CDR2 SVGAGI.

J is TRBJ2-5 and V is TRBV29-1, with TRBD2 identical over 10 bases. The junction had 12 bases not matched to a gene; V was cut back by 0 bases and J by 5 bases. This CDR3 has 17 residues. The V gene's germline CDR1 is SQVTM and CDR2 ANQGSEA. CDR3 sequence reads: CSVEENRAGGPRETQYF. In DNA, the CDR3 is TGCAGCGTTGAAGAAAATCGAGCGGGAGGGCCTCGGGAGACCCAGTACTTC.

V is TRBV6-5 and J is TRBJ2-7; tentative D call: TRBD2 (6 bases). Trimming removed 6 bases at V and 6 bases at J, with 9 bases between. Germline CDR1 MNHEY, CDR2 SVGAGI. CDR3 size: 11 residues. The CDR3 sequence is CASRTSFEQYF. In DNA form, the CDR3 reads TGTGCCAGCAGGACTAGTTTCGAGCAGTACTTC.

The chain has TRBV27 and TRBJ2-3; D ambiguous. The V end lost 3 bases, the J end lost 0 bases, and 10 bases lay between the germline ends. This CDR3 has 15 residues. CDR1 MNHEY and CDR2 SMNVEV come from the germline V gene (reference sequence). The CDR3 region is CASSFSHLSTDTQYF. The CDR3 DNA follows: TGTGCCAGCAGTTTCTCGCACCTTAGCACAGATACGCAGTATTTT.